Listed here is a single TCR beta chain. Its antigen is still unknown. Assembly of TCR beta libraries relied on iRepertoire HTBI primers together with Arm-PCR of CDR3 regions. TCRdb processed the multiplex PCR reads anew with MiXCR; each CDR3 protein has one entry. This table has hundreds of thousands of distinct CDR3 sequences, about 16% appearing once. These data are taken from a study of regulatory T cells in long-lasting Graves disease. Trimming left V 5 bases short and J 0 bases short, with 14 bases between. Germline values: CDR1 DFQATT, CDR2 SNEGSKA (reference sequence). This CDR3 spans 14 amino acids. Study findings and constraints: TRBV28, TRBJ1-2 and TRBJ2-5 emerged as the favored segments in persistent disease.

As to time point: newly diagnosed GD, antithyroid drugs for less than 3 months. RNA isolated from PBMCs was used to make the TCR library. A further study also used this sample, focusing on T cells in Graves' hyperthyroidism and ophthalmopathy. From that report: Patients aged 18 to 65 with hyperthyroidism were newly diagnosed, with duration under 2 months.

The receptor was isolated from a woman aged 40 to 65 with Graves disease. Sequencing used peripheral blood mononuclear cells (PBMCs), obtained at new diagnosis, from a patient treated with antithyroid drugs. The chain combines TRBV20-1 with TRBJ2-7; no reliable D call. Here the CDR3 reads CSAPPATHSYEQYF. CDR3 DNA sequence: TGCAGTGCTCCCCCCGCGACCCACTCCTACGAGCAGTACTTC.